The 8 T cell receptor beta chains in this list originate from one sample, sequenced in a study of shared T cell receptors in the human thymus (dated by TCRdb to about 2021). Libraries were prepared through the immunoSEQ multiplex PCR assay. Held by TCRdb, this immuneACCESS table contains in-frame sequences only and omits some clones. Under half of the omission traces to an unresolved V gene where checked; the cause of the rest is unknown. The sample table records some 700,000 clones; 80% to 90% of these occur just once. Around 0.0094% of the sample is taken by the ten largest. The sample was also reused in another study, on human thymus T cells.

The specimen sequenced was thymocytes. All receptors come from a girl younger than two with a congenital heart defect. Donor details come from another sample of the same person, matched by shared clones.

The sample holds a few counts of this clone. The V and J genes are TRBV5-4 and TRBJ1-1; D possibly corresponds to TRBD1 (5 bases). Trimming removed 5 bases from V and 5 bases from J, with 16 bases in between. The CDR3 covers 14 residues. Germline values: CDR1 SGHNT, CDR2 YYREEE (reference sequence). DNA of the CDR3: TGTGCCAGCAGGGCACGGGAGGGACGGACTGAAGCTTTCTTT. As protein: CASRAREGRTEAFF. Filled out from reference TRBV5-4 and TRBJ1-1, the complete variable domain reads ETGVTQSPTHLIKTRGQQVTLRCSSQSGHNTVSWYQQALGQGPQFIFQYYREEENGRGNFPPRFSGLQFPNYSSELNVNALELDDSALYLCASRAREGRTEAFFGQGTRLTVV.

This clone was seen a few times. CDR3 in DNA: TGTGCCAGCAGCGTGGGGCAGCTCAATGGCTACACCTTC. Translating gives CASSVGQLNGYTF. The rearrangement uses TRBV9 and TRBJ1-2, with D possibly being TRBD1 (5 bases). Trimming left V 2 bases short and J 6 bases short, with 11 bases between. CDR3 size: 13 residues. Germline V lookup: CDR1 SGDLS, CDR2 YYNGEE. The whole variable domain, remainder taken from reference TRBV9 and TRBJ1-2, is DSGVTQTPKHLITATGQRVTLRCSPRSGDLSVYWYQQSLDQGLQFLIQYYNGEERAKGNILERFSAQQFPDLHSELNLSSLELGDSALYFCASSVGQLNGYTFGSGTRLTVV.

Worth noting for this clone: One junction end disagrees with the germline gene, perhaps due to a read error. The V call is TRBV7-2, the J call TRBJ2-7; the match to TRBD1 covers 9 bases. This CDR3 region has 15 residues. From germline, CDR1 is SGHTA and CDR2 FQGNSA. The DNA of the CDR3 is TGTGCCAGCAGTTTAGGGGACAGGGTGATCTACGAGCAGTACTTC. Residues: CASSLGDRVIYEQYF.

The count of this clone is one. This sequence joins TRBV2 and TRBJ2-3; 10 nucleotides align to TRBD2. This CDR3 contains 15 residues. J lost 2 bases, V lost 8 bases, and 7 bases had no gene match. The germline V gene has CDR1 SNHLY and CDR2 FYNNEI. The CDR3 DNA sequence: TGTGCCAGCTGCCTAGCGGGGGTATTCACAGATACGCAGTATTTT. This gives the protein CASCLAGVFTDTQYF.

The chain employs TRBV2 and TRBJ1-4; the D gene is possibly TRBD1 (6 bases). CDR1 SNHLY and CDR2 FYNNEI come from the germline V gene. The CDR3 runs 13 residues. Trimming pared 8 bases from V and 8 bases from J, leaving 15 bases between. CDR3 bases: TGTGCCAGCGATAAGGGGGTAGGGGAAAAACTGTTTTTT. Translated: CASDKGVGEKLFF.

V gene TRBV2 combines with J gene TRBJ1-5; D is uncertain. Per the germline V gene, CDR1 is SNHLY and CDR2 is FYNNEI. V dropped 3 bases and J dropped 7 bases, with 19 bases sitting between them. The CDR3 runs to 16 residues. CDR3 residues: CASSDAYCPDSQPQHF. In nucleotides, the CDR3 is TGTGCCAGCAGTGACGCCTATTGCCCCGATAGCCAGCCCCAGCATTTT.

This sequence joins TRBV2 and TRBJ2-5; perhaps TRBD1 as D (6 bases). CDR1 and CDR2 from the germline V gene are SNHLY and FYNNEI. Trimming removed 6 bases from V and 4 bases from J, with 15 bases in between. This CDR3 region has 14 residues. The CDR3 loop reads CASRKSGRGETQYF. CDR3 DNA sequence: TGTGCCAGCAGAAAGTCAGGCAGGGGAGAGACCCAGTACTTC.

CDR3: CAIGPRGIRIYNEQFF. As DNA, the CDR3 is TGTGCCATCGGGCCACGAGGGATCCGAATATACAATGAGCAGTTCTTC. The chain joins TRBV10-3 to TRBJ2-1; TRBD2 is a possible D gene (5 bases). V was clipped by 8 bases and J by 4 bases, with 21 bases between them. The germline V gene encodes CDR1 ENHRY and CDR2 SYGVKD. This CDR3 contains 16 residues.